This T cell receptor beta chain is from a study of T cell changes during pregnancy in multiple sclerosis. This CDR3 has 16 residues. V lost 0 bases to trimming and J lost 6 bases; unmatched junction nucleotides: 10. CDR1 is SGHRS, CDR2 YFSETQ, per germline. Here immunoSEQ multiplex PCR was the method, and the copy in TCRdb shows in-frame clones only, minus some. The table lists approximately 99,000 clones, approximately 93% of them singletons. The chain combines TRBV5-1 with TRBJ2-7, with 9 bases aligning to TRBD1. The source of this sequence is a female donor with multiple sclerosis, enrolled in a pregnancy study. Here the sequenced sample was peripheral blood, taken after pregnancy. The CDR3 nucleotides read TGCGCCAGCAGCTTGGCCGGGGGACAGGGTATGACCGAGCAGTACTTC. This gives the protein CASSLAGGQGMTEQYF.